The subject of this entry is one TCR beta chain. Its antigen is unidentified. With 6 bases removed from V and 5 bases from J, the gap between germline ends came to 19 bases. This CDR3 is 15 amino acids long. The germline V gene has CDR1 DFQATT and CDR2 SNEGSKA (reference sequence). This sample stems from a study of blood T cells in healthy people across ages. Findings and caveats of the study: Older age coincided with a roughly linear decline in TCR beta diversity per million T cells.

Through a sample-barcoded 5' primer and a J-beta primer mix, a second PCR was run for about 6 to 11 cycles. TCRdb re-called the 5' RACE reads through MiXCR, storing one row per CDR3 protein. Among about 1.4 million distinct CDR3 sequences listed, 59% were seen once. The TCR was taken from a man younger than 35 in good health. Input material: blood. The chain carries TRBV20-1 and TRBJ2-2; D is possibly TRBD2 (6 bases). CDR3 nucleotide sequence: TGCAGTGCCCAATACGCGAGACTAGGAACCGGGGAGCTGTTTTTT. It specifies CSAQYARLGTGELFF.